The 18 T cell receptor beta chains below come from one sample, sequenced in a study of vaccination effects on CD4 cells after COVID-19. Antigen-specific CD4+ T cells were first expanded with viral peptide pools by the ViraFEST assay and only then sequenced. Investigators separated out CD4+ T cells once around 9 days of culture had passed. Each participant was given two doses of one vaccine (BNT162b2 or mRNA-1273). This table comes from immunoSEQ multiplex PCR, and its TCRdb copy is limited to in-frame clones, with some not included. The sample has under 40,000 clones, 70% to 85% seen once; the top ten hold approximately 2%. Their recognized antigens are unknown. The sequencing here drew on CD4+ T cells from PBMCs cultured with HCoV-NL63 spike peptides, taken after COVID-19 vaccination. The receptor set was obtained from a human donor who received a COVID-19 vaccine. Some clones in this sample may be carry-over from other donors' samples.

The chain couples TRBV2 to TRBJ1-1; no definite D call. The CDR3 is made up of 13 amino acids. V lost 1 base, J lost 12 bases, and 15 bases lay in between. CDR1 and CDR2 from the germline V gene are SNHLY and FYNNEI. The CDR3 DNA follows: TGTGCCAGCAGTGAAGTCGGAGCGGCAGGCCCTTTCTTT. Translating gives CASSEVGAAGPFF.

The chain uses TRBV20-1 and TRBJ1-3; no clear D gene. Germline V lookup: CDR1 DFQATT, CDR2 SNEGSKA (reference sequence). V was shortened by 3 bases and J by 4 bases, with 4 bases between the two germline ends. The CDR3 is 11 residues long. CDR3 protein: CSASMGNTIYF. The CDR3 DNA reads as TGCAGTGCTAGTATGGGAAACACCATATATTTT.

The genes are TRBV19 and TRBJ1-4; possibly TRBD1 for D (6 bases). Germline V gene sequence: CDR1 LNHDA, CDR2 SQIVND (reference sequence). The V end lost 5 bases, the J end lost 6 bases, and 16 bases lay between the germline ends. The CDR3 is 15 residues long. In DNA form, the CDR3 reads TGTGCCAGTAGTCCAGGGGATCCGGGGGATGAAAAACTGTTTTTT. Translated, it gives CASSPGDPGDEKLFF.

The chain joins TRBV21-1 to TRBJ1-2; the tabulated D call, TRBD1, remains unverified against the DNA. TRBV21-1 is given as a pseudogene. The CDR3 spans 19 residues. The CDR3 is CASSKESGDRGPLRYGYTF. CDR3 nucleotides: TGTGCCAGCAGCAAAGAGAGCGGGGACAGGGGGCCCTTACGGTATGGCTACACCTTC.

V gene TRBV24-1 combines with J gene TRBJ2-2, with 7 nucleotides matching TRBD1. In germline, CDR1 is KGHDR, CDR2 SFDVKD. V lost 12 bases and J lost 0; bases outside the gene matches: 3. The CDR3 spans 13 residues. The CDR3 region is CAVDRANTGELFF. The CDR3 coding sequence is TGTGCCGTAGACAGGGCGAACACCGGGGAGCTGTTTTTT.

The chain has TRBV6-5 and TRBJ1-2; 7 bases are a match to TRBD1. This CDR3 is 13 amino acids long. With V trimmed by 6 bases and J by 4 bases, 5 bases remained unmatched. Germline V lookup: CDR1 MNHEY, CDR2 SVGAGI. In DNA form, the CDR3 reads TGTGCCAGCAGGGACCCAGGGGGCTATGGCTACACCTTC. It yields the protein CASRDPGGYGYTF.

The chain joins TRBV6-5 to TRBJ1-1; D is possibly TRBD1 (6 bases). V dropped 4 bases and J dropped 11 bases, with 14 bases sitting between them. The CDR3 totals 12 residues. CDR1 and CDR2 from the germline V gene are MNHEY and SVGAGI. CDR3 nucleotide sequence: TGTGCCAGCAGTTCACAGGGTATTAGGGCTTTCTTT. This gives the protein CASSSQGIRAFF.

This clone showed up just once. The V gene is TRBV10-3, the J gene TRBJ1-1; the D is unclear. Germline V gene sequence: CDR1 ENHRY, CDR2 SYGVKD. V lost 2 bases, J lost 5 bases, and 6 bases lay in between. The CDR3 sequence is 12 residues long. The CDR3: CAISEVETEAFF. The CDR3 bases are TGTGCCATCAGTGAGGTGGAGACTGAAGCTTTCTTT.

The gene calls are TRBV5-6 and TRBJ2-3; perhaps TRBD2 as D (7 bases). The CDR3 spans 13 residues. The V and J ends lost 2 bases and 8 bases respectively, with 12 bases between them. From germline, CDR1 is SGHDT and CDR2 YYEEEE. CDR3 amino acids: CASSLGGGATQYF. In nucleotides, the CDR3 is TGTGCCAGCAGCTTAGGGGGGGGTGCTACGCAGTATTTT. Complete variable domain (other parts from reference TRBV5-6 and TRBJ2-3): DAGVTQSPTHLIKTRGQQVTLRCSPKSGHDTVSWYQQALGQGPQFIFQYYEEEERQRGNFPDRFSGHQFPNYSSELNVNALLLGDSALYLCASSLGGGATQYFGPGTRLTVL.

This clone was counted a single time. The rearrangement uses TRBV11-1 and TRBJ2-4, with D unresolved. The CDR3 is 14 residues long. CDR1 and CDR2 from the germline V gene are SGHAT and FQDESV (reference sequence). V dropped 5 bases and J dropped 3 bases, with 11 bases sitting between them. CDR3 bases: TGTGCCAGCAGCCCAAATTATAGCAAAAACATTCAGTACTTC. This sequence encodes CASSPNYSKNIQYF. The full variable domain, its missing parts supplied by reference TRBV11-1 and TRBJ2-4, is EAEVAQSPRYKITEKSQAVAFWCDPISGHATLYWYRQILGQGPELLVQFQDESVVDDSQLPKDRFSAERLKGVDSTLKIQPAELGDSAMYLCASSPNYSKNIQYFGAGTRLSVL.

J is TRBJ2-1 and V is TRBV18, with TRBD1 matching over 11 bases. Losses at the gene ends were 2 bases for V and 5 bases for J; bases not matched to a gene: 8. The V gene's germline CDR1 is KGHSH and CDR2 LQKENI. The CDR3 length is 17 residues. The CDR3 sequence: CASSPRPPGQGDNEQFF. CDR3 sequence (DNA): TGTGCCAGCTCACCAAGGCCCCCGGGACAGGGGGACAATGAGCAGTTCTTC.

The V call is TRBV18, the J call TRBJ2-5, with D hard to call. The CDR3 is made up of 12 amino acids. Trimming removed 2 bases at V and 0 bases at J, with 1 base between. Germline V gives CDR1 KGHSH, CDR2 LQKENI. The CDR3 bases are TGTGCCAGCTCACCAGACCAAGAGACCCAGTACTTC. This codes for CASSPDQETQYF. Full variable domain (missing parts from reference TRBV18 and TRBJ2-5): NAGVMQNPRHLVRRRGQEARLRCSPMKGHSHVYWYRQLPEEGLKFMVYLQKENIIDESGMPKERFSAEFPKEGPSILRIQQVVRGDSAAYFCASSPDQETQYFGPGTRLLVL.

The CDR3 sequence is CASRASTGSEQFF. The CDR3 DNA sequence: TGCGCCAGCAGGGCTAGCACGGGGAGTGAGCAGTTCTTC. The V and J genes are TRBV10-2 and TRBJ2-1; a possible D gene is TRBD2 (5 bases). Germline-derived CDR1 and CDR2 are WSHSY and SAAADI. This CDR3 spans 13 amino acids. V gave up 6 bases and J gave up 9 bases, with 15 bases separating them.

The chain uses TRBV19 and TRBJ1-2; tentatively, D is TRBD1 (6 bases). V lost 3 bases to trimming and J lost 1 base, with 9 bases between them. Germline-derived CDR1 and CDR2 are LNHDA and SQIVND (reference sequence). The CDR3 consists of 14 residues. The CDR3 protein is CASSMDSYNYGYTF. In nucleotides, the CDR3 is TGTGCCAGTAGTATGGACAGTTATAACTATGGCTACACCTTC.

The gene calls are TRBV4-3 and TRBJ1-1; D remains ambiguous. CDR1 and CDR2 from the germline V gene are LGHNA and YSLEER. V lost 1 base and J lost 1, with 7 bases in between. The CDR3 has 14 residues. In DNA, the CDR3 is TGCGCCAGCAGCCAAGGGCATTGGAACACTGAAGCTTTCTTT. It yields the protein CASSQGHWNTEAFF.

This clone has only one observation. This chain joins TRBV9 and TRBJ1-5; D gene uncertain. Germline CDR1 and CDR2: SGDLS and YYNGEE. The V and J ends lost 1 base and 7 bases respectively, with 15 bases between them. The CDR3 contains 15 residues. CDR3 coding DNA: TGTGCCAGCAGCGTACTCGGTCTCGAGGGACAGCCCCAGCATTTT. Residues: CASSVLGLEGQPQHF.

This rearrangement joins TRBV11-2 to TRBJ1-1; unclear D gene. The CDR3 is 14 residues long. The V end was cut by 4 bases, the J end by 4 bases, with 13 bases between. The germline V gene has CDR1 SGHAT and CDR2 FQNNGV. CDR3 region: CASSSPGEGTEAFF. CDR3 in DNA: TGTGCCAGCAGCTCCCCGGGCGAGGGCACTGAAGCTTTCTTT. Variable domain in full (rest from reference TRBV11-2 and TRBJ1-1): EAGVAQSPRYKIIEKRQSVAFWCNPISGHATLYWYQQILGQGPKLLIQFQNNGVVDDSQLPKDRFSAERLKGVDSTLKIQPAKLEDSAVYLCASSSPGEGTEAFFGQGTRLTVV.

In its sample, this clone was seen a few times. The chain couples TRBV5-1 to TRBJ1-2, with D unclear. The V end was cut by 4 bases, the J end by 2 bases, with 6 bases between. The germline V gene has CDR1 SGHRS and CDR2 YFSETQ. This CDR3 spans 12 amino acids. CDR3 coding DNA: TGCGCCAGCAGCCGCGAGAACTATGGCTACACCTTC. Its protein is CASSRENYGYTF.